This T cell receptor beta chain was identified in a study of T cell responses to AZD1222 COVID-19 vaccine. Whole-study results and caveats: Once two AZD1222 doses were given, Spike-specific TCR breadth and depth went up. Nearly half of the spike-specific TCRs reportedly recognize variant regions that carry no mutations.

As to this clone: No antigen is known for it.

The ends were cut back, 4 bases at V and 0 bases at J, with 15 bases in the middle. In germline, CDR1 is SQVTM, CDR2 ANQGSEA. The CDR3 consists of 15 residues. Sequencing was performed with immunoSEQ multiplex PCR; in TCRdb, only in-frame clones are kept and a portion is missing. The sample yields 100,000 to 150,000 clones, 86% seen once. The V call is TRBV29-1, the J call TRBJ1-1; D unclear. This clonotype originated in an adult in good health. The material sequenced was peripheral blood, taken on day 0 of AZD1222 vaccination. CDR3 protein: CSVGAGWGMNTEAFF. DNA of the CDR3: TGCAGCGTTGGCGCGGGGTGGGGAATGAACACTGAAGCTTTCTTT.